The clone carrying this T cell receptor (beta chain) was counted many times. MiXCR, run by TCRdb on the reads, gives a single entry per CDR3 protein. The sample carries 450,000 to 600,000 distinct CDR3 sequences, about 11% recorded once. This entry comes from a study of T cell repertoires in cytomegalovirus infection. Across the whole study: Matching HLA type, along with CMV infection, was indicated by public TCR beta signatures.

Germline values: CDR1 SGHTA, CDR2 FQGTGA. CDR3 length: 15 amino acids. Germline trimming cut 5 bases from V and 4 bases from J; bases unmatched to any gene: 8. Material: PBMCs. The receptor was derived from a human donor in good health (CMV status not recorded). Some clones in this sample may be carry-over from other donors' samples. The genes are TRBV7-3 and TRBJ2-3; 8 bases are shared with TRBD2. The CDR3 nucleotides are TGTGCCAGCAGCCCAGCGGGAGTAAACGCAGATACGCAGTATTTT. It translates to CASSPAGVNADTQYF.